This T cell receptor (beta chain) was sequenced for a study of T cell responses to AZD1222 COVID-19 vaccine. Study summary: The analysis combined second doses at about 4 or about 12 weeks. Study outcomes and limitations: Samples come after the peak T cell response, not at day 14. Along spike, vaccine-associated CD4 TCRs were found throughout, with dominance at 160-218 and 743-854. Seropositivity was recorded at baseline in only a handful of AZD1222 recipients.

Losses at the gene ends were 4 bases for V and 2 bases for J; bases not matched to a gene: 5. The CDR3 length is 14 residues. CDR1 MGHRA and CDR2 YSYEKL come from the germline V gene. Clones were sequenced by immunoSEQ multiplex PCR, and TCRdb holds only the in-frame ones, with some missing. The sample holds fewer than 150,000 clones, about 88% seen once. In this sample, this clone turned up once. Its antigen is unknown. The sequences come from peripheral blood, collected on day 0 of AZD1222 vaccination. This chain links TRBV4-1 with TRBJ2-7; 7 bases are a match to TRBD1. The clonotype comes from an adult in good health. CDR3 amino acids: CASSRGQEPYEQYF. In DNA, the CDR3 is TGCGCCAGCAGCCGAGGACAGGAACCCTACGAGCAGTACTTC.